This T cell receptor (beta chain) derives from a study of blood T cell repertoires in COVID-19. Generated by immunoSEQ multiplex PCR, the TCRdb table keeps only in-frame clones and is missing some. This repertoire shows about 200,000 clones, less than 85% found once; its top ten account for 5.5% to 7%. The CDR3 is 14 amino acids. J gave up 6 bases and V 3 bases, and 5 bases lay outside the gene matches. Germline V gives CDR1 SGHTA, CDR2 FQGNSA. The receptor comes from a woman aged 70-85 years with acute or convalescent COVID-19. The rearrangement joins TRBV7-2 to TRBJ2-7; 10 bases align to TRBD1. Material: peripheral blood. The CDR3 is CASSLDRGVFEQYF. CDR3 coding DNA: TGTGCCAGCAGCTTGGACAGGGGGGTCTTCGAGCAGTACTTC. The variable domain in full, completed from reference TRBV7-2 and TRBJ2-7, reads GAGVSQSPSNKVTEKGKDVELRCDPISGHTALYWYRQSLGQGLEFLIYFQGNSAPDKSGLPSDRFSAERTGGSVSTLTIQRTQQEDSAVYLCASSLDRGVFEQYFGPGTRLTVT.